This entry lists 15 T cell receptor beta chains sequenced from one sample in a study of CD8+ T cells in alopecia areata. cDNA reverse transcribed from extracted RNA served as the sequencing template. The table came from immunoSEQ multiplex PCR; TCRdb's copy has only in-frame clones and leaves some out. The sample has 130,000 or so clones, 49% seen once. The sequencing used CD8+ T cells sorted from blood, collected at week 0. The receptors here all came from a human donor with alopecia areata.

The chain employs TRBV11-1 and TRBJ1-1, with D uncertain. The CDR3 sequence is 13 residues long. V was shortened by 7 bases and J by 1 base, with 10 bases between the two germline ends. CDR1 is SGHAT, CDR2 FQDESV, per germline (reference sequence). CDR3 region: CASTQTENTEAFF. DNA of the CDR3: TGTGCCAGCACCCAGACGGAGAACACTGAAGCTTTCTTT. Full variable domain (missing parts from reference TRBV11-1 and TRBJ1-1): EAEVAQSPRYKITEKSQAVAFWCDPISGHATLYWYRQILGQGPELLVQFQDESVVDDSQLPKDRFSAERLKGVDSTLKIQPAELGDSAMYLCASTQTENTEAFFGQGTRLTVV.

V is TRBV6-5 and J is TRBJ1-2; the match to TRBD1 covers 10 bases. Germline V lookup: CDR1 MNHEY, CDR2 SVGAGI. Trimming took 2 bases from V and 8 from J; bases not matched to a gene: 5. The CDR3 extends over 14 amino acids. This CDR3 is CASSYAGQGGGYTF. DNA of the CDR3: TGTGCCAGCAGTTACGCTGGACAGGGGGGAGGCTACACCTTC.

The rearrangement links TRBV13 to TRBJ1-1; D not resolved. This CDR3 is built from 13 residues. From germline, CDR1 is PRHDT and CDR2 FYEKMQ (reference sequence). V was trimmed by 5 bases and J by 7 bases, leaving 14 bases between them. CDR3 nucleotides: TGTGCCAGCAGCACCAATTTGAGAAATGAAGCTTTCTTT. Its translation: CASSTNLRNEAFF.

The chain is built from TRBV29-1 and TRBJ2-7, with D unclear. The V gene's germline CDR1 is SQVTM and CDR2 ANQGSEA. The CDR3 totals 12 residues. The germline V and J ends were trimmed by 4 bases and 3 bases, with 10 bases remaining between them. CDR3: CSVGGDIYEQYF. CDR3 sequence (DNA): TGCAGCGTTGGCGGAGATATCTACGAGCAGTACTTC.

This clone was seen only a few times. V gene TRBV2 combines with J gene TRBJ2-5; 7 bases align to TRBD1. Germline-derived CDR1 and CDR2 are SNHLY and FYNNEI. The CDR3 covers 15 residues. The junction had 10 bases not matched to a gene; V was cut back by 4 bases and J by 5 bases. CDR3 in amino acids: CASSVPMGQKETQYF. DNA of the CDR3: TGTGCCAGCAGTGTCCCGATGGGACAGAAGGAGACCCAGTACTTC.

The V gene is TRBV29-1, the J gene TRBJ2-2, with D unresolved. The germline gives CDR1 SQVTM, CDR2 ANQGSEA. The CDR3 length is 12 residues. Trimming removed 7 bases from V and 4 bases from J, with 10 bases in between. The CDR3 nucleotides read TGCAGCGCCCTGAAGAGCACCGGGGAGCTGTTTTTT. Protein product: CSALKSTGELFF.

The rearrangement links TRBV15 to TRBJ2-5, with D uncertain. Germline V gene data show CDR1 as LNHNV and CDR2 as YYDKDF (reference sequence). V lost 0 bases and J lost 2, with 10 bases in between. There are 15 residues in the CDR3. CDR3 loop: CATSRDHGQQETQYF. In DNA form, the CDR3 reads TGTGCCACCAGCAGAGATCACGGGCAACAAGAGACCCAGTACTTC.

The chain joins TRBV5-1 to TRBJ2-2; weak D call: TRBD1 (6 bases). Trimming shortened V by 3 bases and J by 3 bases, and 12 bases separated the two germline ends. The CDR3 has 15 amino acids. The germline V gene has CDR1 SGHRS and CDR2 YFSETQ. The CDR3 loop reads CASSSSTGDTGELFF. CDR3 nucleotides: TGCGCCAGCAGCTCATCGACAGGAGACACCGGGGAGCTGTTTTTT.

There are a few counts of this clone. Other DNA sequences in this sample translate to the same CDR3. The CDR3: CASSVGGNTGELFF. CDR3 nucleotide sequence: TGTGCCAGCAGCGTAGGTGGGAACACCGGGGAGCTGTTTTTT. The chain has TRBV9 and TRBJ2-2; the D is unclear. This CDR3 comprises 14 residues. V shed 0 bases and J shed 1 base, with 4 bases lying between them. Germline-derived CDR1 and CDR2 are SGDLS and YYNGEE.

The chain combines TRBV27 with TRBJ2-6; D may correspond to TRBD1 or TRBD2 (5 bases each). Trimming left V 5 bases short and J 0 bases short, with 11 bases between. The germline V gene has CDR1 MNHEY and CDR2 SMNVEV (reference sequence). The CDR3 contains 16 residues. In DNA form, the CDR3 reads TGTGCCAGCAGTCCCCGGGGCCTCTCTGGGGCCAACGTCCTGACTTTC. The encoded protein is CASSPRGLSGANVLTF.

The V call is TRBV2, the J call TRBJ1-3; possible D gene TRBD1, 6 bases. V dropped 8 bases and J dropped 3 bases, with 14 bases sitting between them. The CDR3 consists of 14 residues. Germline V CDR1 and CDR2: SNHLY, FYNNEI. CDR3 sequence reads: CASLGGRRGNTIYF. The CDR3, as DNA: TGTGCCAGCTTGGGGGGGCGACGTGGAAACACCATATATTTT.

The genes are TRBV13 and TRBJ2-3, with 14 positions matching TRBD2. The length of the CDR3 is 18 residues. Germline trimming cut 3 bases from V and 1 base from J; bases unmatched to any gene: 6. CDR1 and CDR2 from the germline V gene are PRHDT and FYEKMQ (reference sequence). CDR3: CASSFLGLAGARTDTQYF. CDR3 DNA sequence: TGTGCCAGCAGCTTCCTGGGACTAGCGGGGGCCCGCACAGATACGCAGTATTTT.

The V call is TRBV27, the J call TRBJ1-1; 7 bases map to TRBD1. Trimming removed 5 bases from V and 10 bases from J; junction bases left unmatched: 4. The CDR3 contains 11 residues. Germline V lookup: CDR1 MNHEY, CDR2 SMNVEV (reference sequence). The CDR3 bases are TGTGCCAGCAGTGCGCGACAGGGAGCTTTCTTT. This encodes CASSARQGAFF.

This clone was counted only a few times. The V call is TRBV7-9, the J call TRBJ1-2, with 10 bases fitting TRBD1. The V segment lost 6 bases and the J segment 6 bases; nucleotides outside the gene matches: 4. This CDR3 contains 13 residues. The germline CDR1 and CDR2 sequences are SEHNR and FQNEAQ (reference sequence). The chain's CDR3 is CASSDRGRNGYTF. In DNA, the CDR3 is TGTGCCAGCAGTGACAGGGGGCGAAATGGCTACACCTTC.

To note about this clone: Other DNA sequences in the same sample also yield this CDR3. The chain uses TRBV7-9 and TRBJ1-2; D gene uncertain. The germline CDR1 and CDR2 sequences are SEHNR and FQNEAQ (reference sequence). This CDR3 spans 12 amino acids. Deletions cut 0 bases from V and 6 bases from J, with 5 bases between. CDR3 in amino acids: CASSLAGDGYTF. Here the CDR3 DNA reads TGTGCCAGCAGCTTAGCAGGAGATGGCTACACCTTC.